These T cell receptor beta chains were read from a single sample in a study of beta chain features in type 1 diabetes. Assay: immunoSEQ multiplex PCR; the TCRdb copy retains only in-frame clones and omits some. The sample records a few hundred thousand clones, about 15% being singletons. The sequencing sample was made of naive CD4+ T cells from blood. Every receptor here comes from a woman younger than 30 in good health. CDR3s include the opening cysteine and the closing phenylalanine or tryptophan.

V	J	CDR3
TRBV7-2	TRBJ2-5	CASSLREQETQYF
TRBV6-4	TRBJ1-1	CASSDYGSTEAFF
TRBV9	TRBJ2-5	CASSVMGSGRQETQYF
TRBV23-1	TRBJ2-1	CASSHSGVNNEQFF
TRBV27	TRBJ2-5	CASSSQIGGPLETQYF
TRBV7-9	TRBJ1-2	CASSLRSPESYGYTF
TRBV27	TRBJ1-2	CASRPKAGLNYGYTF
TRBV11-2	TRBJ2-4	CASSLYWTGENIQYF
TRBV5-1	TRBJ2-7	CASSTRQGPRYEQYF
TRBV28	TRBJ2-1	CASKASGSFYEQFF
TRBV1	TRBJ1-2	CTIPTGDGYTF
TRBV10-3	TRBJ2-7	CAISLGQATYEQYF
TRBV28	TRBJ2-5	CASRGHPGGATNQETQYF
TRBV18	TRBJ1-1	CASSPMEGGNEAFF
TRBV6-5	TRBJ2-7	CASSYDRATHEQYF
TRBV7-8	TRBJ1-4	CASSHRDRSREKLFF
TRBV4-3	TRBJ1-2	CASSRDVRGANYGYTF
TRBV5-6	TRBJ2-5	CASSSSSGFGTQYF
TRBV19	TRBJ2-2	CASSIAGAAGELFF
TRBV5-4	TRBJ1-1	CASSKARMNTEAFF
TRBV9	TRBJ2-5	CASSAGGLAPQETQYF
TRBV5-4	TRBJ1-2	CASSLVGQYYGYTF
TRBV19	TRBJ2-5	CASSIAKWTSGIGETQYF
TRBV15	TRBJ1-1	CATGKNRGEDTEAFF
TRBV2	TRBJ2-7	CASRADEQYF
TRBV2	TRBJ2-1	CASSGGTGDNEQFF
TRBV28	TRBJ2-7	CASSLWETHEQYF
TRBV19	TRBJ1-5	CASRPGQGYNQPQHF
TRBV5-1	TRBJ2-1	CASSLGPGLAGHNEQFF
TRBV27	TRBJ2-7	CASSRTPTSGRWYF
TRBV5-1	TRBJ2-1	CASWGQGRNEQFF
TRBV18	TRBJ2-3	CASSRDGSTDTQYF
TRBV18	TRBJ2-7	CASSPRHRNNEQYF
TRBV28	TRBJ2-7	CASTKGSYEQYF
TRBV6-5	TRBJ2-2	CASSFAGTRTGELFF
TRBV5-1	TRBJ1-4	CASSLAVRGAGEKLFF
TRBV30	TRBJ1-3	CAWSLAGAAGNTIYF
TRBV9	TRBJ2-3	CASSSGLAGAPRARGYTQYF
TRBV9	TRBJ1-3	CASTPTSGNTIYF
TRBV6-5	TRBJ2-7	CASSPPGTSGTEQYF
TRBV13	TRBJ2-7	CASSRRTGLYEQYF
TRBV4-1	TRBJ2-1	CASSQDYWREGLYNEQFF
TRBV28	TRBJ1-2	CASSSRANYGYTF
TRBV4-3	TRBJ2-3	CASSQEVTGATDTQYF